Here is one TCR beta chain with its context. This receptor's antigen is unknown. No base qualities exist here, and no much larger clone lies one base off it. The data stem from a study of cytomegalovirus exposure and HLA in healthy donors (dated by TCRdb to between 2016 and 2019). In terms of the full investigation: An earlier analysis of under 600 of the donors reported 250 to 350 Gb of sequence data and roughly 110 million unique TCR beta sequences from 150 million to 200 million T cells. An early release covering more than 500 HLA-typed donors comprised 300 to 350 gigabases of sequencing data and roughly 86 million unique TCR sequences. The genetic ancestry cluster associated with self-reported Caucasian donors included 81% of the 350 to 500 genotyped donors. The study aimed to test whether cataloging public T cell receptors could reveal signatures of past pathogen exposure. The study profiled the T cell repertoires of approximately 700 subjects by immunosequencing and related them to cytomegalovirus serostatus. In addition to the first cohort of 666 subjects, a separate validation cohort of 100 to 150 different subjects was used. The study combined high-throughput TCR immunosequencing, statistical association of individual TCRs with disease status, and machine learning to predict cytomegalovirus infection status. To study patterns of TCR occurrence, a later analysis re-analyzed previously published TCR beta repertoires from more than 550 donors and added high-resolution HLA genotyping. The later analysis used no new phenotypic data to find candidate immune exposures, relying instead on TCR beta sequences and their occurrence across donors. To decide whether each TCR beta V gene segment behaved as functional or pseudogenic, an earlier analysis of 587 of the donors relied on high-throughput TCR beta sequencing. Alongside the repertoire data, information on donor age, sex, ethnicity and CMV serostatus was compiled. A later genetic analysis took genome-wide SNP genotypes for about 55% of the roughly 670 donors and used that subset as a discovery cohort. Every repertoire in the discovery cohort had been generated on one and the same sequencing platform. Both class I and class II loci were covered by HLA typing, at four-digit resolution. The number of typed donors differed by locus: about 620-640 for A, B, C, DRB1 and DQB1; some 540 for DQA1; approximately 600 for DPA1; and around 470 for DPB1. Because of strong linkage in the cohort, a few DR-DQ haplotypes were treated as single units for association and clustering. Among around 400 genotyped donors of the cohort, an average of about 240,000 unique TCR beta nucleotide sequences was sequenced per donor, of which roughly 18% were non-productive. What the study reported, not specific to this receptor: Because some donors lacked HLA typing at each locus, the association tests relied only on the typed subset. A later genetic analysis reported fewer N-insertions in productive TCRs among donors in an Asian-associated ancestry cluster than the 666-donor mean. The cohort was sequenced for TCR beta chains only, and without alpha or paired-chain data the features that could be detected were limited. A later analysis reported that several top co-occurrence clusters appeared linked to parvovirus B19, influenza, CMV and Epstein-Barr virus. Sequencing depth was assumed to be roughly uniform across donors in the presence/absence analyses, though that assumption may not hold. The classifier was reported to diagnose cytomegalovirus status with high specificity and sensitivity in both the original cohort and the validation cohort. Immune exposure information for the cohort was limited to CMV serostatus. An association between a missense DCLRE1C variant and V-gene and J-gene trimming of TCR beta chains was found in a later genetic analysis and replicated in an independent cohort. The study gave a list of about 150 TCR beta chains associated with cytomegalovirus. Because counts were too low, seventeen rarely observed V segments, including chromosome 9 orphons, were left out of the earlier analysis of 587 of the donors. A later analysis found that HLA-associated TCR beta chains were more clonally expanded and had lower generation probabilities than equally common non-associated chains. In vitro tests confirmed that a few of the cytomegalovirus-associated TCR beta chains recognize cytomegalovirus antigens. Strong co-occurrence of HLA alleles, especially DR and DQ, made assigning TCR associations to individual alleles difficult. The sequencing pipeline was judged likely to have produced a cluster of highly shared sequence variants as a technical artifact. Some IMGT-functional V segments, including TRBV6-2 and TRBV6-3, could not be told apart with the 87-base-pair reads, so those segments were excluded. In a later analysis, more than 15,000 TCR beta sequences were associated with specific HLA alleles at a false discovery rate of 0.05. Most TCR sequences were observed very rarely across donors, whereas some public TCRs were present in many individuals. According to a later analysis, TCR association rates differed among HLA loci, with DRB1 alleles showing the most associated TCRs and HLA-C alleles showing the fewest. It was suggested by the authors that the approach could potentially be generalized to other disease states and immunological phenotypes. Correlated functional status among segregating V segments might be attributable to linkage disequilibrium, but an unknown experimental factor could not be ruled out. A further reported finding was that TCR beta sequences accurately predicted the HLA-A and HLA-B alleles for most subjects in the first cohort. In a later analysis, most CMV-associated TCR beta chains were found to appear HLA-restricted, with HLA associations seemingly driven largely by CMV exposure. In an earlier analysis of 587 of the donors, most TCR beta V segments appeared in productive rearrangements about 87% or about 30% of the time, broadly matching IMGT annotations.

In total, roughly 710 healthy bone marrow donors made up the cohort. All cohort members were sampled while nominally healthy, although unrecorded immune exposures were likely present. The donor tested CMV seronegative and was one of the 352 seronegative cohort members. A peripheral blood sample was provided by each donor, and peripheral blood mononuclear cells were used for TCR beta sequencing. The Qiagen DNeasy Blood Extraction Kit was used to extract genomic DNA from the blood cell samples. V loses 10 bases, J loses 9 bases, and the germline ends lie 13 bases apart. The CDR3, cysteine through phenylalanine, is 10 amino acids long. The kept DNA is CDR3 alone, 30 bases in frame from the first base. As encoded in the germline V gene (reference sequence), CDR1 is LNHDA while CDR2 is SQIVND. The method behind the library was the immunoSEQ multiplex PCR assay. For the multiplex PCR, a mixture combining 60 forward primers for TCR Vbeta segments and 13 reverse primers for TCR Jbeta segments was used. A multiplex PCR assay on genomic DNA amplified the CDR3 region of rearranged TCR beta genes. Amplified TCR beta libraries were sequenced as 87-base-pair reads on the Illumina HiSeq System. The authors' analysis ran thus. A later analysis tallied approximately 87 million unique TCR beta chains across the 666 repertoires, and about 12 million of those chains were shared by two or more donors. To remove PCR and sequencing errors, raw reads were error-corrected and collapsed into unique sequences using a nearest-neighbor algorithm that merged closely related sequences. To assign V, D and J gene segments, CDR3 sequences were aligned to IMGT reference sequences. For a sequence to be retained, a match of at least six nucleotides was required to both a V gene segment and a J gene segment. A rearrangement was called productive if the CDR3 had no stop codons and remained in frame with V and J, and every other rearrangement was called non-productive. Following IMGT convention, CDR3 was defined as the stretch from the second conserved V-encoded cysteine up to the conserved J-encoded phenylalanine. The earlier analysis of 587 of the donors excluded sequences that lacked an unambiguous match to a single V gene segment. An earlier analysis of a few hundred of the donors classified V segments as functional when productive rearrangements were above 56.7% and as segregating when the standard deviation between donors was above 5%. To diagnose cytomegalovirus status from the catalog of TCR beta chain sequences, a statistical classification framework was built. In a later analysis, TCR nucleotide sequences were compared against IMGT/GENE-DB human TR gene sequences so that V and J genes could be assigned. A later analysis assigned CDR3 sequences and most-parsimonious VDJ recombination scenarios with the TCRdist pipeline. In a later analysis, each TCR beta chain was defined by its CDR3 amino acid sequence together with its V-gene family, and reads without a unique V-gene family were excluded. A later analysis removed 592 highly shared, low-generation-probability nucleotide sequences to deal with suspected cross-contamination and a sequencing artifact. In a later analysis, a clonal expansion index for each public chain was calculated from normalized within-repertoire ranks of inferred template counts. A later analysis computed generation probabilities with a VDJ recombination model fitted to out-of-frame rearrangements, and checked the results against IGoR. A later analysis scored TCR-TCR, TCR-HLA and TCR-CMV co-occurrence with hypergeometric tests, applying a repertoire-size bias correction to TCR pairs. A later analysis estimated false discovery rates by permuting HLA or CMV assignments 20 times. In a later analysis, co-occurring TCRs were grouped using DBSCAN, and TCRdist sequence similarity was added for clustering within HLA-allele-positive subsets. Repertoires with fewer than 30,000 or more than 120,000 public chains were left out of co-occurrence clustering, as were roughly five repertoires with anomalous nucleotide sharing. The table was pulled from immuneACCESS by TCRdb, which kept in-frame rearrangements only. Such tables lose some clones; where checked, under half of the loss comes from unresolved V genes, and the rest has no known cause. That table supplies the V and J calls and clone size; D and trimming were determined from the DNA. Present in this sample are 220,000 or so clones, around four fifths of which were seen just once. The leading ten clones occupy approximately 3.8% of the sample.

The clonotype was recovered from a male donor in good health and CMV-seronegative. The sequenced sample consisted of PBMCs. The sequence joins TRBV19 to TRBJ2-7, with TRBD1 tentatively as D gene (6 bases match). The CDR3 region: CATCRGGQYF. Here is the DNA: TGTGCCACCTGCCGAGGGGGGCAGTACTTC.